This T cell receptor beta chain was documented in a study of cytomegalovirus exposure and HLA in healthy donors (dated by TCRdb to 2015 to 2018). For the study in its entirety: According to an earlier analysis of a few hundred of the donors, about 180 million T cells yielded 117 million unique TCR beta sequences and 276 Gb of sequence data. Roughly 300 gigabases of sequencing data and around 88 million unique TCR sequences made up an early release that covered fewer than 650 HLA-typed donors. Among the roughly 410 genotyped donors, 81% belonged to the genetic ancestry cluster associated with self-reported Caucasian donors. The aim of the study was to test whether cataloging public T cell receptors could identify signatures of past pathogen exposure. The study profiled the T cell repertoires of hundreds of subjects by immunosequencing and related them to cytomegalovirus serostatus. Besides the first cohort of 550 to 750 subjects, a separate validation cohort made up of about 120 different subjects was used. The study combined high-throughput TCR immunosequencing, statistical association of individual TCRs with disease status, and machine learning to predict cytomegalovirus infection status. A later analysis re-examined previously published TCR beta repertoires from more than 600 donors and added high-resolution HLA genotyping to investigate patterns of TCR occurrence. Rather than drawing on any new phenotypic data, the later analysis identified candidate immune exposures from TCR beta sequences and the way those sequences occurred across donors. To decide whether each TCR beta V gene segment behaved as functional or pseudogenic, an earlier analysis of fewer than 750 of the donors relied on high-throughput TCR beta sequencing. Donor age, sex, ethnicity and CMV serostatus were compiled together with the repertoire data. A later genetic analysis used genome-wide SNP genotypes for about 65% of the roughly 700 donors, treating that subset as a discovery cohort. All discovery cohort repertoires had been generated using a single sequencing platform. Both class I and class II loci were covered by HLA typing, at four-digit resolution. The number of typed donors differed by locus: roughly 620-630 for A, B, C, DRB1 and DQB1; about 520 for DQA1; 606 for DPA1; and 450 to 480 for DPB1. Because of strong linkage in the cohort, four to six DR-DQ haplotypes were treated as single units for association and clustering. Across 398 genotyped donors of the cohort, an average of roughly 250,000 unique TCR beta nucleotide sequences per donor were sequenced, and approximately 17% of those sequences were non-productive. Overall study results and their limits: Most CMV-associated TCR beta chains appeared to be HLA-restricted in a later analysis, and the HLA associations seemed to be driven largely by CMV exposure. CMV serostatus was the only immune exposure information available for the cohort. Some IMGT-functional V segments, including TRBV6-2 and TRBV6-3, could not be told apart with the 87-base-pair reads, so those segments were excluded. Because some donors lacked HLA typing at each locus, the association tests relied only on the typed subset. An earlier analysis of 587 of the donors showed that most TCR beta V segments appeared in productive rearrangements either about 90% or about 30% of the time, which broadly matched IMGT annotations. The study listed approximately 160 TCR beta chains as associated with cytomegalovirus. Linkage disequilibrium might explain the correlated functional status among segregating V segments, but an unknown experimental factor could not be ruled out. An association between a missense DCLRE1C variant and V-gene and J-gene trimming of TCR beta chains was found in a later genetic analysis and replicated in an independent cohort. A later analysis reported that several top co-occurrence clusters appeared linked to parvovirus B19, influenza, CMV and Epstein-Barr virus. Compared with equally common non-associated chains, HLA-associated TCR beta chains in a later analysis were more clonally expanded and had lower generation probabilities. A further reported finding was that TCR beta sequences accurately predicted the HLA-A and HLA-B alleles for most subjects in the first cohort. Because counts were too low, 15 or so rarely observed V segments, including chromosome 9 orphons, were excluded from the earlier analysis of 587 of the donors. In a later analysis, TCR association rates were found to vary across HLA loci, with the most associated TCRs seen for DRB1 alleles and the fewest for HLA-C alleles. A group of highly shared sequence variants was considered likely to be a technical artifact of the sequencing pipeline. Presence/absence analyses assumed roughly uniform sequencing depth across donors, an assumption that may not hold. In vitro tests confirmed that a few of the cytomegalovirus-associated TCR beta chains recognize cytomegalovirus antigens. In a later genetic analysis, fewer N-insertions in productive TCRs were reported among donors in an Asian-associated ancestry cluster than the 666-donor mean. The authors suggested that the approach could potentially be extended to other disease states and immunological phenotypes. Assigning TCR associations to individual alleles was difficult when HLA alleles, especially DR and DQ, strongly co-occurred. Across donors, most TCR sequences were observed very rarely, whereas some public TCRs were present in many individuals. Specific HLA alleles were associated with 15,000 to 20,000 TCR beta sequences at a false discovery rate of 0.05 in a later analysis. Cytomegalovirus status was reported to be diagnosed by the classifier with high specificity and sensitivity in both the original and validation cohorts. The cohort was sequenced for TCR beta chains only, and without alpha or paired-chain data the features that could be detected were limited.

CDR1 and CDR2 (SGHDN, FVKESK) derive from the germline V gene. Trimming costs V 1 base and J 5 bases, and their ends lie 5 bases apart. The CDR3 numbers 12 residues from cysteine through phenylalanine. This entry keeps only the CDR3 DNA: 36 bases, framed from base 1. Library generation was performed with the immunoSEQ multiplex PCR assay. For the multiplex PCR, a mixture combining 60 forward primers for TCR Vbeta segments and 13 reverse primers for TCR Jbeta segments was used. The CDR3 region of rearranged TCR beta genes was amplified from genomic DNA by a multiplex PCR assay. Amplified TCR beta libraries were sequenced as 87-base-pair reads on the Illumina HiSeq System. The study's processing was this. A later analysis tallied 75 million to 95 million unique TCR beta chains across the approximately 670 repertoires, and approximately 11 million of those chains were shared by two or more donors. To remove PCR and sequencing errors, raw reads were error-corrected and collapsed into unique sequences using a nearest-neighbor algorithm that merged closely related sequences. V, D and J gene segments were assigned by aligning CDR3 sequences to IMGT reference sequences. Each retained sequence needed at least a six-nucleotide match to both a V gene segment and a J gene segment. Rearrangements were called productive when the CDR3 lacked stop codons and stayed in frame with V and J; all others were non-productive. Following IMGT convention, CDR3 was defined as the stretch from the second conserved V-encoded cysteine to the conserved J-encoded phenylalanine. The earlier analysis of approximately 500 of the donors excluded sequences that lacked an unambiguous match to a single V gene segment. An earlier analysis of 587 of the donors classified V segments as functional when productive rearrangements were above 56.7% and as segregating when the standard deviation between donors was above 5%. A statistical classification framework was built for diagnosing cytomegalovirus status from the catalog of TCR beta chain sequences. A later analysis assigned V and J genes by comparing TCR nucleotide sequences with IMGT/GENE-DB human TR gene sequences. A later analysis assigned CDR3 sequences and most-parsimonious VDJ recombination scenarios with the TCRdist pipeline. A later analysis defined each TCR beta chain by its CDR3 amino acid sequence plus V-gene family, and excluded reads lacking a unique V-gene family. A later analysis removed several hundred highly shared, low-generation-probability nucleotide sequences to deal with suspected cross-contamination and a sequencing artifact. For each public chain, a later analysis derived a clonal expansion index from normalized ranks of inferred template counts within each repertoire. A later analysis computed generation probabilities with a VDJ recombination model fitted to out-of-frame rearrangements, and checked the results against IGoR. In a later analysis, hypergeometric tests were used to score TCR-TCR, TCR-HLA and TCR-CMV co-occurrence, with a repertoire-size bias correction applied to TCR pairs. A later analysis estimated false discovery rates by permuting HLA or CMV assignments 20 times. In a later analysis, co-occurring TCRs were grouped using DBSCAN, with TCRdist sequence similarity added in when clustering inside HLA-allele-positive subsets. Repertoires with fewer than 30,000 or more than 120,000 public chains, plus five repertoires with anomalous nucleotide sharing, were excluded from co-occurrence clustering. The table comes from immuneACCESS by way of TCRdb, which keeps in-frame sequences with V and J called. Part of the clones is missing from these tables; in studies checked, under half for an unresolved V gene and the rest for unknown reasons. Clone size and the V and J calls come from that table; the DNA yielded D and trimming. The sample table holds fewer than 250,000 clones, of which about 80% were seen once. Of the sample, over 1.5% is held by the ten largest clones.

The cohort comprised some 730 healthy bone marrow donors. At the time of sampling, every cohort member was nominally healthy, though immune exposures that went unrecorded were likely present. The donor tested CMV seronegative and was one of the 352 seronegative cohort members. A peripheral blood sample was collected from each donor, and TCR beta sequencing was performed on peripheral blood mononuclear cells. The Qiagen DNeasy Blood Extraction Kit was used to extract genomic DNA from the blood cell samples. Remarks on this clone: This clone's antigen is unknown. The sample holds no much larger clone one base away, and base qualities are not on file.

The rearranged segments are TRBV14 and TRBJ1-2; a tentative D call is TRBD1 (5 bases match). The TCR originated in a male donor in good health and CMV-seronegative. Material: PBMCs. In nucleotide form, the sequence is TGTGCCAGCAGCCAAGCAGGGTATGGCTACACCTTC. Translated, it reads CASSQAGYGYTF.